Detailed here is one T cell receptor (beta chain). This entry comes from a study of blood T cell repertoires in COVID-19. Study overall: Acute and convalescent COVID-19 specimens originated in the United States, Italy and Spain.

Only in-frame clones appear in the TCRdb table, and some are missing; sequencing was by immunoSEQ multiplex PCR. The sample carries about 140,000 clones, roughly 87% recorded once. Sequenced sample: peripheral blood. The clonotype was recovered from a human donor in a cohort sampled during active COVID-19.

The chain's CDR3 is CASSLRTSGGAVETQYF. CDR3 DNA sequence: TGCGCCAGCAGCTTGCGGACTAGCGGGGGGGCGGTGGAGACCCAGTACTTC. V gene TRBV5-1 combines with J gene TRBJ2-5, with 15 bases lining up with TRBD2. V was clipped by 1 base and J by 5 bases; unmatched bases: 6. This CDR3 contains 17 residues. Germline CDR1 is SGHRS and CDR2 is YFSETQ. Using reference TRBV5-1 and TRBJ2-5 for the parts outside the CDR3, the full variable domain is KAGVTQTPRYLIKTRGQQVTLSCSPISGHRSVSWYQQTPGQGLQFLFEYFSETQRNKGNFPGRFSGRQFSNSRSEMNVSTLELGDSALYLCASSLRTSGGAVETQYFGPGTRLLVL.